This T cell receptor beta chain originates from a study of CD8 T cells in ankylosing spondylitis. TCRdb called the 5' RACE reads again in MiXCR, with one record for every CDR3 protein. Of roughly 240,000 distinct CDR3 sequences listed, over 30% are singletons. Findings of the study overall: The disease-linked clones had a CD8+ phenotype and low blood frequencies. Ankylosing spondylitis blood appeared to carry a characteristic TCR beta motif of fewer than 10 highly homologous variants.

Germline V CDR1 and CDR2: MNHEY, SVGAGI. The CDR3 runs to 12 residues. The V end was cut by 5 bases, the J end by 5 bases, with 10 bases between. This clonotype has only a few counts. Its antigen is as yet unknown. Source material: blood, either unsorted or a sorted T cell fraction (not recorded which). This TCR came from a male donor with ankylosing spondylitis or in good health (not recorded which). This chain connects TRBV6-5 to TRBJ2-7; D tentatively fits TRBD1 or TRBD2 (6 bases each). This CDR3 is CASSPRGDEQYF. DNA for the CDR3: TGTGCCAGCAGTCCTAGGGGGGACGAGCAGTACTTC.